Below, 17 T cell receptor beta chains from the same sample are listed, as sequenced in a study of OX40 agonist ivuxolimab in advanced cancers. Here immunoSEQ multiplex PCR was the method, and the copy in TCRdb shows in-frame clones only, minus some. The sample includes 65,000 to 90,000 clones, around four fifths of them seen just once. This specimen was CD4+ or CD8+ T cells sorted from blood, taken in a trial of the OX40 agonist ivuxolimab. The receptor source for this set is an adult with an advanced solid tumor such as melanoma, head and neck, liver or kidney cancer.

This chain links TRBV7-9 with TRBJ1-3; D gene unclear. V was cut by 7 bases and J by 0 bases, with 7 bases left in between. CDR1 is SEHNR, CDR2 FQNEAQ, per germline (reference sequence). CDR3 length equals 13 residues. The CDR3 spells CASTPDSGNTIYF. CDR3 coding DNA: TGTGCCAGCACCCCAGACTCTGGAAACACCATATATTTT.

CDR3 sequence: CASSYKMNTEAFF. The CDR3 nucleotides are TGTGCCAGCAGTTACAAAATGAACACTGAAGCTTTCTTT. This chain uses TRBV6-5 with TRBJ1-1; D unresolved. Germline values: CDR1 MNHEY, CDR2 SVGAGI. Between the trimmed V and J ends, which lost 2 bases and 0 bases, there was a span of 4 bases. This CDR3 is 13 amino acids long.

The V and J genes are TRBV9 and TRBJ2-7, with 7 bases fitting TRBD1. With V trimmed by 3 bases and J by 0 bases, 3 bases remained unmatched. CDR3 length: 14 residues. The germline V gene has CDR1 SGDLS and CDR2 YYNGEE. The CDR3, as DNA: TGTGCCAGCAGCGGTCGGGACAGCTCCTACGAGCAGTACTTC. This encodes CASSGRDSSYEQYF.

V usage is TRBV2 and J usage is TRBJ1-2, with TRBD1 matching over 9 bases. The CDR3 is made up of 16 amino acids. J was trimmed by 6 bases and V by 2 bases; bases with no gene match: 10. The germline gives CDR1 SNHLY, CDR2 FYNNEI. The CDR3 here is CASSERISGTGNGYTF. CDR3 DNA sequence: TGTGCCAGCAGTGAAAGGATTTCCGGGACAGGGAATGGCTACACCTTC.

V usage is TRBV28 and J usage is TRBJ1-2, with D perhaps matching TRBD1 (5 bases). There are 13 residues in the CDR3. Germline CDR1 reads MDHEN; CDR2 reads SYDVKM. Trimming left V 2 bases short and J 4 bases short, with 8 bases between. CDR3 nucleotides: TGTGCCAGCAGTTTACCCAGGGTCTATGGCTACACCTTC. This codes for CASSLPRVYGYTF.

The chain links TRBV2 to TRBJ1-1, with D possibly matching TRBD1 (5 bases). V shed 4 bases and J shed 0 bases, with 9 bases lying between them. Germline lookup yields CDR1 SNHLY and CDR2 FYNNEI. CDR3 length: 14 amino acids. In nucleotides, the CDR3 is TGTGCCAGCAGTGGACAGTTAATGAACACTGAAGCTTTCTTT. Its translation: CASSGQLMNTEAFF.

This chain connects TRBV6-5 to TRBJ1-2; D gene unclear. The CDR3 loop spans 13 amino acids. V lost 2 bases and J lost 4, with 8 bases in between. CDR1 and CDR2 from the germline V gene are MNHEY and SVGAGI. CDR3 amino acids: CASSYRAPYGYTF. For the CDR3, the DNA is TGTGCCAGCAGTTACAGGGCCCCCTATGGCTACACCTTC.

J is TRBJ2-6 and V is TRBV11-2; D remains unclear. CDR3 size: 15 residues. V lost 0 bases to trimming and J lost 0 bases, with 3 bases between them. The germline CDR1 and CDR2 sequences are SGHAT and FQNNGV. The CDR3 loop is CASSLEGSGANVLTF. As DNA, the CDR3 is TGTGCCAGCAGCTTAGAGGGCTCTGGGGCCAACGTCCTGACTTTC. The full variable domain, rest sourced from reference TRBV11-2 and TRBJ2-6, is EAGVAQSPRYKIIEKRQSVAFWCNPISGHATLYWYQQILGQGPKLLIQFQNNGVVDDSQLPKDRFSAERLKGVDSTLKIQPAKLEDSAVYLCASSLEGSGANVLTFGAGSRLTVL.

This clone was counted a few times. The chain is built from TRBV14 and TRBJ1-1; D is unclear. This CDR3 has 13 amino acids. Germline V gives CDR1 SGHDN, CDR2 FVKESK. V gave up 0 bases and J gave up 4 bases, with 6 bases separating them. CDR3 DNA sequence: TGTGCCAGCAGCCAAGATCCCAGCACTGAAGCTTTCTTT. Protein: CASSQDPSTEAFF.

The chain couples TRBV5-1 to TRBJ2-2, with a possible D match to TRBD1 (6 bases). Trimming removed 3 bases from V and 6 bases from J, with 15 bases in between. Germline V lookup: CDR1 SGHRS, CDR2 YFSETQ. CDR3 length: 15 residues. CDR3 nucleotides: TGCGCCAGCAGCTCCCGGACAGTCGGCTCCGGGGAGCTGTTTTTT. Its protein is CASSSRTVGSGELFF.

J is TRBJ2-6 and V is TRBV4-2, with 7 bases lining up with TRBD1. Looked up from germline, CDR1 is LGHNA and CDR2 is YNFKEQ. V lost 0 bases to trimming and J lost 2 bases; unmatched junction nucleotides: 10. The CDR3 spans 19 residues. The DNA for the CDR3 is TGTGCCAGCAGCCAAGAAGTAGGACAGGCCCGACCTGGGGCCAACGTCCTGACTTTC. Protein product: CASSQEVGQARPGANVLTF.

The rearrangement links TRBV19 to TRBJ1-1; TRBD1 matches at 7 bases. Germline assignment: CDR1 LNHDA and CDR2 SQIVND (reference sequence). The trim removed 6 bases at V and 3 bases at J, leaving 7 bases unmatched. This CDR3 is 14 amino acids long. CDR3 sequence: CASRTHQGDTEAFF. The DNA for the CDR3 is TGTGCCAGTAGGACCCATCAGGGGGACACTGAAGCTTTCTTT.

The chain recombines TRBV7-9 with TRBJ1-1; possibly TRBD1 for D (5 bases). Germline assignment: CDR1 SEHNR and CDR2 FQNEAQ (reference sequence). Trimming stripped 6 bases from V and 1 base from J, with 9 bases between. The CDR3 runs 13 residues. CDR3 loop: CASSRDPNTEAFF. CDR3 coding DNA: TGTGCCAGCAGTCGGGACCCGAACACTGAAGCTTTCTTT.

The chain uses TRBV7-2 and TRBJ1-5; D call uncertain. CDR3 length: 16 amino acids. V was trimmed by 5 bases and J by 4 bases, leaving 18 bases between them. Germline V CDR1 and CDR2: SGHTA, FQGNSA. The CDR3 DNA reads as TGTGCCAGCAGCCTAGAGGTTGGGAGGAGGAATCAGCCCCAGCATTTT. This sequence encodes CASSLEVGRRNQPQHF.

The V call is TRBV20-1, the J call TRBJ2-5; no definite D call. Germline CDR1 DFQATT, CDR2 SNEGSKA (reference sequence). V lost 6 bases, J lost 10 bases, and 15 bases lay in between. CDR3 length equals 11 residues. DNA for the CDR3: TGCAGTGCCTCTAGAACCAAGAGCCAGTACTTC. The encoded protein is CSASRTKSQYF.

This chain joins TRBV11-2 and TRBJ2-5; 7 bases align to TRBD1. The CDR3 is 12 residues long. Germline assignment: CDR1 SGHAT and CDR2 FQNNGV. V was clipped by 5 bases and J by 5 bases; unmatched bases: 2. The CDR3 loop is CASSPQGETQYF. The CDR3 DNA is TGTGCCAGCAGCCCACAGGGGGAGACCCAGTACTTC.

This chain joins TRBV6-6 and TRBJ2-3; TRBD1 matches at 10 bases. CDR3 length equals 14 residues. Germline V CDR1 and CDR2: MNHNY, SVGAGI (reference sequence). J lost 4 bases, V lost 6 bases, and 4 bases had no gene match. As DNA, the CDR3 is TGTGCCAGCAGCCCGACAGGGGGCGCAGATACGCAGTATTTT. Protein sequence: CASSPTGGADTQYF.